The present TCR beta chain was sequenced within a study of blood T cell repertoires in COVID-19 (dated by TCRdb to the early 2020s). About the investigation overall: Collaborator samples came from the United States, Italy and Spain and covered acute and convalescent phases of COVID-19. The prospective study material was composed of cDNA or gDNA derived from T cells, B-cell-depleted T cells, or PBMCs. Subjects who had been exposed to COVID-19, were actively infected with it, or had recovered from it provided the deeply sampled blood TCRbeta repertoires that made up the dataset. The repertoires were released in a freely available public database meant as a resource for research on the immune response to SARS-CoV-2. The samples were drawn from the first 160 participants of the ongoing ImmuneRACE study and from 1,254 subjects provided by 6 global collaborators. Sample metadata almost always included a de-identified subject ID, COVID-19 status, age in years and sex. Where available, HLA class I and class II types were taken from metadata supplied by the sample provider and were not determined by assay-based typing.

With respect to this clone: Its antigen is still unknown. Per-nucleotide qualities are absent, and no much larger clonotype sits a single base away.

Points the paper makes about the study in general: The amount of clinical and demographic metadata varied by source and participant and was provided uncurated.

TCRbeta CDR3 regions were amplified from genomic DNA using the immunoSEQ Assay, a bias-controlled multiplex PCR. In the original analysis: The number of nucleated cells in each sample was estimated from the amplification of reference gene primers within the assay. To quantify the absolute abundance of each unique TCRbeta CDR3 rearrangement, sequence reads were collapsed and filtered. For each sample, productive Simpson clonality was calculated as the square root of Simpson's diversity index over productive rearrangements. TCRdb limited this immuneACCESS table to in-frame rearrangements with V and J called. A share of clones is missing; checked studies link under half to unresolved V genes, and the rest is unexplained. Clone size and the V and J calls come from that table; the DNA yielded D and trimming. The sample table holds about 250,000 clones, of which 75% to 95% were seen once. Clones ranked in the top ten supply 1.5% to 2% of the sample.

Participants in the prospective study were aged roughly 18 to 89 years, lived in about two dozen United States geographic areas, and enrolled through a virtual design. In the prospective study, cohorts were assigned on the basis of participant-reported clinical history obtained from a screening survey and a study questionnaire. Recovered participants in ImmuneRACE Cohort 3 were defined as having two consecutive negative NP/OP PCR tests, clearance from a healthcare professional, or resolution of symptoms. In the prospective study, whole blood, serum and a nasopharyngeal or oropharyngeal swab were collected from each participant by mobile phlebotomists. Additional blood draws and questionnaires over an approximately 2-month period could optionally be provided by prospective study participants. Prospective study blood samples were shipped either frozen or at room temperature before DNA extraction.

The junction shows trimming of 4 bases on V and 2 bases on J, plus 11 bases between the germline ends. CDR1 and CDR2 (ENHRY, SYGVKD) derive from the germline V gene. The CDR3 runs 14 amino acids, cysteine and phenylalanine included. Left in the record is the CDR3 DNA by itself, 42 bases read in frame from the first base. This sequence originates from a woman between 18 and 29 years old who had recovered from COVID-19. Sequencing was done on a sample of PBMCs or T cells enriched from blood (not recorded which). This sequence uses TRBV10-3 and TRBJ2-5; TRBD1 is a possible D gene, resting on 5 matching bases. The DNA is as follows: TGTGCCATCAGTGGGTCTGGACAACAAGAGACCCAGTACTTC. Translated, it gives CAISGSGQQETQYF.